One and the same sample provided the 10 T cell receptor beta chains below, sequenced in a study of T-cell reconstitution after alpha-beta-depleted transplantation in children. Construction of the TCRbeta library involved unique molecular identifiers. TCRdb fed the PCR reads into MiXCR, producing one record per CDR3 protein. The table includes hundreds of thousands of distinct CDR3 sequences, around 13% detected once. The sample consisted of PBMCs, taken before TCRalphabeta/CD19-depleted stem cell transplant. The receptors come from a girl aged 2 to 9 with congenital amegakaryocytic thrombocytopenia, due to receive a stem cell transplant.

This clonotype was seen repeatedly, ten times or more. V is TRBV20-1 and J is TRBJ2-7, with 12 nucleotides matching TRBD2. CDR1 is DFQATT, CDR2 SNEGSKA, per germline (reference sequence). The CDR3 totals 14 residues. Losses at the gene ends were 6 bases for V and 6 bases for J; bases not matched to a gene: 9. The DNA of the CDR3 is TGCAGTGCCGTACGACTAGCGGGAGTAGCCGAGCAGTACTTC. Translating it yields CSAVRLAGVAEQYF.

This clonotype was seen a handful of times. The chain combines TRBV20-1 with TRBJ2-1, with 14 bases fitting TRBD2. Per germline, CDR1 DFQATT and CDR2 SNEGSKA (reference sequence). The CDR3 covers 16 residues. Trimming took 6 bases from V and 3 from J; bases not matched to a gene: 7. The CDR3: CSARTGTSGSYNEQFF. In nucleotides, the CDR3 is TGCAGTGCCCGAACCGGGACTAGCGGGAGCTACAATGAGCAGTTCTTC.

In this sample, this clonotype turned up a few times. The chain employs TRBV7-9 and TRBJ1-5; 8 bases are shared with TRBD1. The J segment lost 0 bases and the V segment lost 5 bases, leaving 6 bases of the junction unmatched. The CDR3 totals 16 residues. Germline-derived CDR1 and CDR2 are SEHNR and FQNEAQ (reference sequence). The CDR3 protein is CASSTGTGYSNQPQHF. The CDR3 nucleotides read TGTGCCAGCAGCACCGGGACAGGCTATAGCAATCAGCCCCAGCATTTT.

Ten or more counts support this clonotype. The chain joins TRBV7-9 to TRBJ2-1; D may be TRBD2 (6 bases). Germline lookup yields CDR1 SEHNR and CDR2 FQNEAQ (reference sequence). Trimming took 7 bases from V and 10 from J, leaving 23 bases between them. The length of the CDR3 is 15 residues. Here the CDR3 DNA reads TGTGCCAGCATCGGTATTGGGCTTAGCGGTTGGGAGCAGTTCTTC. This codes for CASIGIGLSGWEQFF.

The gene calls are TRBV28 and TRBJ2-3, with 7 bases aligning to TRBD1. Germline values: CDR1 MDHEN, CDR2 SYDVKM. The CDR3 length is 14 residues. Unmatched junction bases numbered 4, after V lost 3 bases and J lost 4 bases. CDR3 amino acids: CASSFEGAPDTQYF. The CDR3 DNA sequence: TGTGCCAGCAGTTTTGAGGGGGCCCCAGATACGCAGTATTTT. The entire variable domain, with the rest obtained from reference TRBV28 and TRBJ2-3, is as follows: DVKVTQSSRYLVKRTGEKVFLECVQDMDHENMFWYRQDPGLGLRLIYFSYDVKMKEKGDIPEGYSVSREKKERFSLILESASTNQTSMYLCASSFEGAPDTQYFGPGTRLTVL.

This clonotype came up a few times. This chain connects TRBV27 to TRBJ1-1; D unclear. The CDR3 is 15 amino acids. Per the germline V gene, CDR1 is MNHEY and CDR2 is SMNVEV (reference sequence). Trimming removed 4 bases at V and 5 bases at J, with 17 bases between. The CDR3 loop reads CASSSLGELLTEAFF. The CDR3 DNA reads TGTGCCAGCAGTTCCCTCGGCGAATTACTGACTGAAGCTTTCTTT.

This clonotype occurred many times. V and J are TRBV9 and TRBJ2-2, with a possible D match to TRBD1 (5 bases). Between the trimmed V and J ends, which lost 2 bases and 5 bases, there was a span of 7 bases. Per the germline V gene, CDR1 is SGDLS and CDR2 is YYNGEE. CDR3 size: 13 residues. The CDR3 DNA is TGTGCCAGCAGCGTCCAGGGAACCGGGGAGCTGTTTTTT. This translates into CASSVQGTGELFF.

In its sample, this clonotype was seen many times. The rearrangement links TRBV10-3 to TRBJ1-1; weak D call: TRBD1 (6 bases). This CDR3 is built from 13 residues. V gave up 5 bases and J gave up 5 bases, with 12 bases separating them. CDR1 ENHRY and CDR2 SYGVKD come from the germline V gene. The CDR3 protein is CAISYREGTEAFF. In DNA form, the CDR3 reads TGTGCCATCAGTTACAGGGAGGGTACTGAAGCTTTCTTT.

The CDR3 DNA reads as TGTGCCAGCAGCTTAGGTAGGGGACAGAGCTCCTACGAGCAGTACTTC. This translates into CASSLGRGQSSYEQYF. The chain couples TRBV7-8 to TRBJ2-7; 7 bases align to TRBD1. Germline V CDR1 and CDR2: SGHVS, FQNEAQ. The CDR3 has 16 residues. Trimming took 1 base from V and 0 from J; bases not matched to a gene: 6.

This chain joins TRBV18 and TRBJ1-1, with unresolved D. V dropped 2 bases and J dropped 5 bases, with 9 bases sitting between them. The CDR3 totals 13 residues. Germline values: CDR1 KGHSH, CDR2 LQKENI. The CDR3 reads CASSPLASTEAFF. The CDR3 nucleotides read TGTGCCAGCTCACCATTAGCTTCGACTGAAGCTTTCTTT.